Included here is one T cell receptor beta chain sequence, with context. What it binds is not known. The investigators amplified TCR beta CDR3 regions from RNA transcripts. The TCR CDR3 first-round RT-PCR relied on the HTBI primer set. TCRdb re-called the multiplex PCR reads through MiXCR, storing one row per CDR3 protein. This table holds around 390,000 distinct CDR3 sequences, about 14% found once. The data were taken from a study of T cells in Graves' hyperthyroidism and ophthalmopathy. Overall study results and limits: From stable hyperthyroidism, ophthalmopathy was set apart by a 13 V-J model.

The CDR3 runs to 11 residues. V lost 9 bases to trimming and J lost 7 bases, with 11 bases between them. Germline V gives CDR1 MDHEN, CDR2 SYDVKM. Disease lasting under 3 months, a NOSPECS grade of at least 4, and a Clinical Activity Score of at least 3 were features of the ophthalmopathy patients. Exclusion of patients followed from uncontrolled infection, other autoimmune disease, pregnancy or lactation. Isolation of PBMCs was performed on around 9.7 ml fresh peripheral blood. The genes are TRBV28 and TRBJ2-3; D is perhaps TRBD2 (5 bases). The source is a woman younger than 45 with Graves' ophthalmopathy. The sample consisted of blood. The CDR3 reads CASSEGNTQYF. The CDR3 DNA sequence: TGTGCCAGTAGTGAGGGAAATACGCAGTATTTT. Full variable domain (remainder filled in from reference TRBV28 and TRBJ2-3): DVKVTQSSRYLVKRTGEKVFLECVQDMDHENMFWYRQDPGLGLRLIYFSYDVKMKEKGDIPEGYSVSREKKERFSLILESASTNQTSMYLCASSEGNTQYFGPGTRLTVL.